The 19 T cell receptor beta chains below come from one sample, sequenced in a study of monozygotic twins with cystic fibrosis. The table came from immunoSEQ multiplex PCR; TCRdb's copy has only in-frame clones and leaves some out. The sample shows tens of thousands of clones, around 90% of them seen only once. The sequenced sample consisted of blood. The source of these receptors is a girl aged 2-10 years with cystic fibrosis.

The rearrangement joins TRBV11-2 to TRBJ1-2; weak D call: TRBD1 (5 bases). Per the germline V gene, CDR1 is SGHAT and CDR2 is FQNNGV. The CDR3 has 15 amino acids. V lost 4 bases and J lost 1, with 13 bases in between. This chain's CDR3 is CASSSPTRGNYGYTF. The DNA for the CDR3 is TGTGCCAGCAGCTCCCCAACGAGGGGTAACTATGGCTACACCTTC.

This clone appeared a few times. This chain links TRBV6-1 with TRBJ2-7, with D possibly TRBD1 on 6 matching bases. The V gene's germline CDR1 is MNHNS and CDR2 SASEGT. The CDR3 is made up of 15 amino acids. Between the trimmed V and J ends, which lost 6 bases and 3 bases, there was a span of 18 bases. CDR3 region: CASRRQAFPGYEQYF. CDR3 DNA sequence: TGTGCCAGCAGAAGACAGGCCTTCCCCGGCTACGAGCAGTACTTC.

The gene calls are TRBV4-1 and TRBJ1-1; D not resolved. Trimming shortened V by 4 bases and J by 3 bases, and 9 bases separated the two germline ends. Germline V gene lookup returns CDR1 MGHRA and CDR2 YSYEKL. This CDR3 comprises 13 residues. CDR3 amino acids: CASSPPEDTEAFF. For the CDR3, the DNA is TGCGCCAGCAGCCCCCCCGAGGACACTGAAGCTTTCTTT.

The sample holds one count of this clone. V usage is TRBV27 and J usage is TRBJ2-6; the D call may be TRBD1 or TRBD2 (5 bases each). The CDR3 is made up of 20 amino acids. The V gene lost 8 bases and the J gene lost 0 bases, with 26 bases spanning the gap. Germline V lookup: CDR1 MNHEY, CDR2 SMNVEV (reference sequence). This CDR3 reads CASRLRTTGTSSSGANVLTF. The DNA of the CDR3 is TGTGCCAGCCGACTCAGGACAACTGGGACCTCGAGCTCTGGGGCCAACGTCCTGACTTTC. The full variable domain, its missing parts supplied by reference TRBV27 and TRBJ2-6, is EAQVTQNPRYLITVTGKKLTVTCSQNMNHEYMSWYRQDPGLGLRQIYYSMNVEVTDKGDVPEGYKVSRKEKRNFPLILESPSPNQTSLYFCASRLRTTGTSSSGANVLTFGAGSRLTVL.

This clone was seen a handful of times. The V and J genes are TRBV14 and TRBJ1-2; D gene ambiguous. The CDR3 length is 14 residues. V gave up 1 base and J gave up 4 bases, with 10 bases separating them. Germline values: CDR1 SGHDN, CDR2 FVKESK. The CDR3 nucleotides are TGTGCCAGCAGCCAAGGGTACGGAGTCTATGGCTACACCTTC. This codes for CASSQGYGVYGYTF.

The chain employs TRBV18 and TRBJ1-1, with a possible D match to TRBD1 (6 bases). Trimming left V 4 bases short and J 6 bases short, with 12 bases between. This CDR3 has 13 amino acids. Germline values: CDR1 KGHSH, CDR2 LQKENI. CDR3 amino acids: CASSQEQGSEAFF. CDR3 nucleotide sequence: TGTGCCAGCTCACAGGAACAGGGATCTGAAGCTTTCTTT.

The chain carries TRBV19 and TRBJ1-5; D unclear. Germline-derived CDR1 and CDR2 are LNHDA and SQIVND (reference sequence). The CDR3 is 16 amino acids. Trimming removed 6 bases from V and 3 bases from J, with 18 bases in between. The CDR3 protein is CASSALAKQFNQPQHF. The CDR3, as DNA: TGTGCCAGTAGCGCTCTAGCCAAACAGTTCAATCAGCCCCAGCATTTT.

This chain connects TRBV5-1 to TRBJ2-1, with TRBD2 identical over 11 bases. The ends lost 2 bases at V and 4 bases at J; junction bases unmatched: 8. CDR1 SGHRS and CDR2 YFSETQ come from the germline V gene. CDR3 length: 17 residues. The CDR3 spells CASSFGGLAAPYNEQFF. CDR3 in DNA: TGCGCCAGCAGCTTCGGGGGACTAGCGGCGCCTTACAATGAGCAGTTCTTC. Full variable domain (rest looked up from reference TRBV5-1 and TRBJ2-1): KAGVTQTPRYLIKTRGQQVTLSCSPISGHRSVSWYQQTPGQGLQFLFEYFSETQRNKGNFPGRFSGRQFSNSRSEMNVSTLELGDSALYLCASSFGGLAAPYNEQFFGPGTRLTVL.

The V call is TRBV2, the J call TRBJ2-6; D is uncertain. V was clipped by 9 bases and J by 3 bases, with 9 bases between them. CDR3 size: 13 residues. Germline V gene sequence: CDR1 SNHLY, CDR2 FYNNEI. The CDR3: CASNEDGANVLTF. CDR3 bases: TGTGCCAGTAATGAGGATGGGGCCAACGTCCTGACTTTC.

The V call is TRBV10-3, the J call TRBJ1-1; D gene unclear. The V gene's germline CDR1 is ENHRY and CDR2 SYGVKD. V lost 5 bases and J 7 bases, leaving 14 bases between the germline ends. CDR3 length: 13 amino acids. The CDR3 DNA reads TGTGCCATCAGTAGGGAGGGAGGTGTTGAAGCTTTCTTT. It encodes CAISREGGVEAFF.

A remark on this clone: An end of the junction differs from the germline gene, which may be a read error. V gene TRBV2 combines with J gene TRBJ1-2, with unresolved D. Germline V gene lookup returns CDR1 SNHLY and CDR2 FYNNEI. The CDR3 loop spans 11 amino acids. The CDR3 DNA reads as TGTGCCAGCAGTGAAGCCCCGGACGGCCCCTTC. It specifies CASSEAPDGPF.

This chain joins TRBV7-2 and TRBJ1-5, with 7 bases identical to TRBD1. From germline, CDR1 is SGHTA and CDR2 FQGNSA. The CDR3 length is 13 residues. V trimming: 2 bases; J trimming: 5 bases; junction bases outside the gene matches: 0. DNA of the CDR3: TGTGCCAGCAGCTTAACAGGGGATCAGCCCCAGCATTTT. Its protein is CASSLTGDQPQHF. Variable domain in full (rest from reference TRBV7-2 and TRBJ1-5): GAGVSQSPSNKVTEKGKDVELRCDPISGHTALYWYRQSLGQGLEFLIYFQGNSAPDKSGLPSDRFSAERTGGSVSTLTIQRTQQEDSAVYLCASSLTGDQPQHFGDGTRLSIL.

This clone was seen just once. The V and J genes are TRBV6-1 and TRBJ1-1, with 10 bases that match TRBD1. The CDR3 is 14 residues long. Losses at the gene ends were 5 bases for V and 3 bases for J; bases not matched to a gene: 3. In germline, CDR1 is MNHNS, CDR2 SASEGT. The CDR3 bases are TGTGCCAGCAGTTTCGGACAGGGGGACACTGAAGCTTTCTTT. Amino acids: CASSFGQGDTEAFF.

The J gene is TRBJ2-3, the V gene TRBV5-6; 11 bases fit TRBD2. Germline V gives CDR1 SGHDT, CDR2 YYEEEE. There are 18 residues in the CDR3. Trimming at V came to 0 bases and at J to 1 base, leaving 7 bases not matched to a gene. This chain's CDR3 is CASSLVSGGAGGTDTQYF. CDR3 sequence (DNA): TGTGCCAGCAGCTTGGTTAGCGGGGGGGCCGGAGGCACAGATACGCAGTATTTT.

The genes are TRBV4-3 and TRBJ1-1; D is unresolved. The CDR3 runs 16 residues. Between the trimmed V and J ends, which lost 0 bases and 0 bases, there was a span of 11 bases. Germline V gene lookup returns CDR1 LGHNA and CDR2 YSLEER. The CDR3: CASSQDFGRMNTEAFF. CDR3 sequence (DNA): TGCGCCAGCAGCCAAGACTTCGGGAGGATGAACACTGAAGCTTTCTTT.

The chain carries TRBV19 and TRBJ2-1; 14 bases line up with TRBD2. J gave up 7 bases and V 2 bases, and 4 bases lay outside the gene matches. Germline CDR1 and CDR2: LNHDA and SQIVND (reference sequence). The CDR3 has 16 amino acids. The CDR3 sequence is CASSISGLAGGNEQFF. The CDR3 nucleotides read TGTGCCAGTAGTATATCAGGACTAGCGGGGGGTAATGAGCAGTTCTTC.

The table lists this clone with a few counts. V usage is TRBV7-9 and J usage is TRBJ2-7; D is uncertain. Trimming cost V 5 bases and J 3 bases, with 5 bases left between them. The germline gives CDR1 SEHNR, CDR2 FQNEAQ (reference sequence). The CDR3 is made up of 11 amino acids. The CDR3: CASSRNYEQYF. The CDR3 region has the DNA TGTGCCAGCAGCCGGAACTACGAGCAGTACTTC.

This chain uses TRBV4-1 with TRBJ1-2; D gene unclear. Germline lookup yields CDR1 MGHRA and CDR2 YSYEKL. V lost 5 bases to trimming and J lost 5 bases, with 18 bases between them. The CDR3 is made up of 15 amino acids. The CDR3 region has the DNA TGCGCCAGCAGCTCGACGGTGGGGTTTTTTTATGGCTACACCTTC. Translation gives CASSSTVGFFYGYTF.

The gene calls are TRBV13 and TRBJ1-4; possible D gene TRBD1, 5 bases. Germline V gene data show CDR1 as PRHDT and CDR2 as FYEKMQ (reference sequence). The CDR3 has 17 amino acids. V shed 3 bases and J shed 8 bases, with 22 bases lying between them. CDR3 sequence: CASSFRMEGPEIEKLFF. Written as DNA, the CDR3 is TGTGCCAGCAGCTTCCGGATGGAGGGGCCTGAAATCGAAAAACTGTTTTTT.